What follows describes a single TCR beta chain. CDR3 length: 16 amino acids. Germline trimming cut 5 bases from V and 2 bases from J; bases unmatched to any gene: 13. Germline loops: CDR1 GTSNPN, CDR2 SVGIG (reference sequence). The time point here: cycle 4 day 1 (C4D1), after less than 7 weeks of nivolumab. Relapse was seen in all patients after autologous stem cell transplantation, and brentuximab vedotin exposure was variable. Negative selection with magnetic separation was used to purify CD4+ T cells from thawed PBMCs. Each best response was a complete response, a partial response or progressive disease. This sample is drawn from a study of PD-1 blockade in classical Hodgkin lymphoma. The method was immunoSEQ multiplex PCR; TCRdb's version includes in-frame clones alone and lacks a portion of them. Of about 9,500 clones in the sample, approximately 88% were seen once.

This receptor was identified in a human donor with classical Hodgkin lymphoma. The sequencing here drew on CD4+ T cells from blood, taken before the fourth cycle of nivolumab. The V gene is TRBV30, the J gene TRBJ2-5; 8 bases agree with TRBD1. The CDR3 region is CAWGRGDRISQETQYF. The DNA of the CDR3 is TGTGCCTGGGGTCGCGGGGACAGGATTTCTCAAGAGACCCAGTACTTC.